Here is one T cell receptor beta chain with its context. As yet, its antigen is unknown. The sample originates from a study of metastatic and nonmetastatic thyroid tumors. On the study more broadly: Repertoires of blood and of tissue (tumor or nodule) from malignant and benign thyroid patients were compared. Study findings and constraints: Reported TCR beta diversity, measured in blood and tumor, was significantly higher for malignant thyroid tumors than for benign nodules.

Thyroid surgery took place with no prior treatment in any patient. Per the study methods: To classify distant metastasis in papillary thyroid cancer, a model was built from CDR3 differences across clinicopathological groups. TCRdb ran MiXCR on the PCR reads. The V and J calls reflect TCRdb's pipeline rather than the authors' work. The sample records fewer than 30,000 clones, roughly 17% being singletons. This CDR3 is built from 15 residues. The ends lost 5 bases at V and 3 bases at J; junction bases unmatched: 6. The sample taken for sequencing was blood. The J gene is TRBJ2-7, the V gene TRBV12-3 or TRBV12-4; TRBD2 aligns across 11 bases. The TCR was taken from a female donor with papillary thyroid cancer or a benign thyroid nodule (not recorded which). Some clones in this sample may be carry-over from other donors' samples. CDR3 nucleotides: TGTGCCAGCAGTGCCCCTAGCGGGGGGCTCTACGAGCAGTACTTC. Protein sequence: CASSAPSGGLYEQYF.